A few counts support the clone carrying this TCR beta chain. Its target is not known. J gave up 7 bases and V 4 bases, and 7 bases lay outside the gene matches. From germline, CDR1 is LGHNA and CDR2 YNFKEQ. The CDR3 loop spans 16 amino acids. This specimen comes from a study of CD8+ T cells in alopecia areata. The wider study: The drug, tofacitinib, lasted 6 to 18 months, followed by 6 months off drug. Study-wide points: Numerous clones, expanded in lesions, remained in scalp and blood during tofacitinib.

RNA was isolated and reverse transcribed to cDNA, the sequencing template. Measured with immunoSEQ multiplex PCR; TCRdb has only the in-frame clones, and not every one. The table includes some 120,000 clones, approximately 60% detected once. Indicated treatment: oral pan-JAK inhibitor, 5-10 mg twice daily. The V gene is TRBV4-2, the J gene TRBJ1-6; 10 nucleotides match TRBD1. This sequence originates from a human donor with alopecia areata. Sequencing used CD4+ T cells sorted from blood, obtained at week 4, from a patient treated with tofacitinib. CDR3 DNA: TGTGCCAGCAGCCGAGGACAGGGGGAAAGAAATTCACCCCTCCACTTT. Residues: CASSRGQGERNSPLHF.